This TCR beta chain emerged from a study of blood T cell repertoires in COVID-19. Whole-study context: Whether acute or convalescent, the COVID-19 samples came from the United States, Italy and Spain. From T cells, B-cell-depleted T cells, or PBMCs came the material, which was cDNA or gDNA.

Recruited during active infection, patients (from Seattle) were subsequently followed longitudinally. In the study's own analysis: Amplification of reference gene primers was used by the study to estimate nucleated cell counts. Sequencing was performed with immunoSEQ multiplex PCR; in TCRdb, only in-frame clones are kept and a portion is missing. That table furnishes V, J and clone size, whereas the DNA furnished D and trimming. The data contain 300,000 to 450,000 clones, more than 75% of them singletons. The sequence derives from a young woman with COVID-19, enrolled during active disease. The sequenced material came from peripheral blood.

The CDR3 DNA reads as TGTGCCAGCAGCCTAAAGGCAGGGCTCAGGTCCTACGAGCAGTACTTC. Protein: CASSLKAGLRSYEQYF. This sequence joins TRBV7-4 and TRBJ2-7; D possibly corresponds to TRBD1 (5 bases). The CDR3 runs 16 residues. Germline V gene data show CDR1 as SGHVT and CDR2 as SQSDAQ. Trimming left V 5 bases short and J 1 base short, with 18 bases between.